This T cell receptor (beta chain) was sequenced in a study of immune characterization of retroperitoneal liposarcoma. TCRdb itself ran the PCR reads through MiXCR, one entry per CDR3 protein. The sample holds 6,500 to 8,000 distinct CDR3 sequences, about 27% seen once. The junction had 7 bases not matched to a gene; V was cut back by 7 bases and J by 4 bases. The CDR3 extends over 13 amino acids. Germline V gene lookup returns CDR1 SQVTM and CDR2 ANQGSEA. This clonotype was obtained from a male donor with retroperitoneal liposarcoma. The source material was blood. V and J are TRBV29-1 and TRBJ1-1; 9 bases map to TRBD1. The CDR3 here is CSAEKTGGTEAFF. The CDR3, as DNA: TGCAGCGCCGAAAAGACAGGGGGCACTGAAGCTTTCTTT.